This T cell receptor beta chain was captured in a study of cytotoxic CD8 clonotypes in ibrutinib-treated CLL. Study details: After a median of about 62 months, roughly 14 patients stayed remitted and some 12 progressed; responses had been partial in about 24 and complete in 2.

The CDR3 sequence is 13 residues long. The V gene's germline CDR1 is SGDLS and CDR2 YYNGEE. Trimming cost V 1 base and J 7 bases, with 10 bases left between them. About 2.1 micrograms of genomic DNA (from cryopreserved PBMCs) were used for TCR beta libraries. Depths of 1 in 200,000 to 1 in 1 million T cells were the sequencing target. Using immunoSEQ multiplex PCR, the repertoire was profiled, and TCRdb retains in-frame clones only, with some absent. The sample lists about 24,000 clones; approximately 72% were seen once. This specimen was PBMCs, taken before ibrutinib treatment. This clonotype originated in a human donor with chronic lymphocytic leukemia. The chain employs TRBV9 and TRBJ2-3; no firm D call. CDR3 bases: TGTGCCAGCAGCGTACCGCCGCAATATACGCAGTATTTT. It translates to CASSVPPQYTQYF.